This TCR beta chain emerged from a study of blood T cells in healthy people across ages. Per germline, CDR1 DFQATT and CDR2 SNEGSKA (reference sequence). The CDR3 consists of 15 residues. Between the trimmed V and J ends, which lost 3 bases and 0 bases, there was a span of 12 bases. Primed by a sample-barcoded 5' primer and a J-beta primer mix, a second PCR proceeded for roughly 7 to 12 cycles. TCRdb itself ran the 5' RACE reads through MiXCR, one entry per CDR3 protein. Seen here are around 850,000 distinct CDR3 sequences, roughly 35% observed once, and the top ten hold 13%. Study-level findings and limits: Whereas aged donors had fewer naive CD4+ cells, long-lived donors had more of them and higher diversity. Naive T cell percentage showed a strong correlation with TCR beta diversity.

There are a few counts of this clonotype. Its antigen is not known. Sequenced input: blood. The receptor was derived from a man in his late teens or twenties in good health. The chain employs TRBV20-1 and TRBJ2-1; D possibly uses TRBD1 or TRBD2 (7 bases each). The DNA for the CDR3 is TGCAGTGCTAGGGGGGGGACAGTCTCCTACAATGAGCAGTTCTTC. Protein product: CSARGGTVSYNEQFF.